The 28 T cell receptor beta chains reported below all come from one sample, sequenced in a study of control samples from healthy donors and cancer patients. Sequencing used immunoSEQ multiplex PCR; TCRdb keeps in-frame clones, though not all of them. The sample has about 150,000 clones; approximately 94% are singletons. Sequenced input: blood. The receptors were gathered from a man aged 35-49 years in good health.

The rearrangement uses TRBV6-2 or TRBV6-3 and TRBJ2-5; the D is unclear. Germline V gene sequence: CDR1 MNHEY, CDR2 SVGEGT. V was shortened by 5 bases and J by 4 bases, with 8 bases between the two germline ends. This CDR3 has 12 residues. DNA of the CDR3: TGTGCCAGCAGTCGGACCCCAGAGACCCAGTACTTC. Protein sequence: CASSRTPETQYF.

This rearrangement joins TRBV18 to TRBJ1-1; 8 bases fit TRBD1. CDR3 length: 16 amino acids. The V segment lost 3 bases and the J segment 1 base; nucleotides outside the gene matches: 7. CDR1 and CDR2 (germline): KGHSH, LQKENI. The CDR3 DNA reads TGTGCCAGCTCACCTCTACCGGGACAGGAGAACACTGAAGCTTTCTTT. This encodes CASSPLPGQENTEAFF.

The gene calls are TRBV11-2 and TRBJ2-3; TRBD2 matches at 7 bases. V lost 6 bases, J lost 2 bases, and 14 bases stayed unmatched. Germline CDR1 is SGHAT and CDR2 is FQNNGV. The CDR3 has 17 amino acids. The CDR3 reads CASRFMGGAGSTDTQYF. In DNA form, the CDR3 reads TGTGCCAGCAGGTTTATGGGAGGAGCGGGGTCCACAGATACGCAGTATTTT. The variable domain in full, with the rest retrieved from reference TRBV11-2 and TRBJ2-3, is EAGVAQSPRYKIIEKRQSVAFWCNPISGHATLYWYQQILGQGPKLLIQFQNNGVVDDSQLPKDRFSAERLKGVDSTLKIQPAKLEDSAVYLCASRFMGGAGSTDTQYFGPGTRLTVL.

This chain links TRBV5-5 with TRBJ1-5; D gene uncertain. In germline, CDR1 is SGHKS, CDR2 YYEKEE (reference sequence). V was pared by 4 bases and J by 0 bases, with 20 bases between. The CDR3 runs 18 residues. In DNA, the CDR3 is TGTGCCAGCAGCGCGGAGGTGCTCGGGTCCTCTAGCAATCAGCCCCAGCATTTT. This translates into CASSAEVLGSSSNQPQHF. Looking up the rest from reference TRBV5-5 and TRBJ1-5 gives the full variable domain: DAGVTQSPTHLIKTRGQQVTLRCSPISGHKSVSWYQQVLGQGPQFIFQYYEKEERGRGNFPDRFSARQFPNYSSELNVNALLLGDSALYLCASSAEVLGSSSNQPQHFGDGTRLSIL.

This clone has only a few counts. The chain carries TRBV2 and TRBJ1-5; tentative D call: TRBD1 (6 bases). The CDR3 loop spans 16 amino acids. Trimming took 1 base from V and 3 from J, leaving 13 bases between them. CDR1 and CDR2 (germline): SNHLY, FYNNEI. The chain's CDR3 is CASSEGGGRVNQPQHF. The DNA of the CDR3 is TGTGCCAGCAGTGAAGGCGGGGGGCGGGTCAATCAGCCCCAGCATTTT.

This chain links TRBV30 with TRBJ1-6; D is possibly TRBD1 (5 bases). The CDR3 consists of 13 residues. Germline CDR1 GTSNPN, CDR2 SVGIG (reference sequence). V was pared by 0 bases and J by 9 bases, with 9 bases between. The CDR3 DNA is TGTGCCTGGAGTGTGGGACGTGGTTCACCCCTCCACTTT. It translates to CAWSVGRGSPLHF.

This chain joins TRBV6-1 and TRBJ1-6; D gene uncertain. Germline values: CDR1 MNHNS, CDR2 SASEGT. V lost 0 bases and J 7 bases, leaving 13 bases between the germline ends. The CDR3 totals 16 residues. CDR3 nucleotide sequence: TGTGCCAGCAGTGAAGCGCCTAGGGCTGAAAATTCACCCCTCCACTTT. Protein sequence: CASSEAPRAENSPLHF.

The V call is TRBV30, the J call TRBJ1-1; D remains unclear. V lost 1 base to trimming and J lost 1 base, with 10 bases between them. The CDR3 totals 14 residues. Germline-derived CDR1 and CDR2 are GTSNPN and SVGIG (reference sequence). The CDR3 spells CAWSGDSANTEAFF. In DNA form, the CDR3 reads TGTGCCTGGAGTGGTGACTCCGCGAACACTGAAGCTTTCTTT.

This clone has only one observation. The CDR3 bases are TGCGCCAGCAGTCCCGGGACTGAGAGCTCCTACGAGCAGTACTTC. This translates into CASSPGTESSYEQYF. This rearrangement joins TRBV4-1 to TRBJ2-7, with a possible D match to TRBD2 (6 bases). Germline V gene data show CDR1 as MGHRA and CDR2 as YSYEKL. The CDR3 is 15 amino acids. Trimming stripped 6 bases from V and 0 bases from J, with 15 bases between.

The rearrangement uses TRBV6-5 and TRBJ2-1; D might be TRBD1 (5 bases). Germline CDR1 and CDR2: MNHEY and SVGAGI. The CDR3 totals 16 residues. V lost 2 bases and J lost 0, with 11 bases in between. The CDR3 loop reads CASSYRGTSSYNEQFF. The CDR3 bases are TGTGCCAGCAGTTACAGGGGCACCAGCTCCTACAATGAGCAGTTCTTC.

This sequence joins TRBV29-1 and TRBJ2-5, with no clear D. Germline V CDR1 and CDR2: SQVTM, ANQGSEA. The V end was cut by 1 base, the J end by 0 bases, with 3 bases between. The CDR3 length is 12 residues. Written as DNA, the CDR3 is TGCAGCGTTGAAGGCAACCAAGAGACCCAGTACTTC. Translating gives CSVEGNQETQYF.

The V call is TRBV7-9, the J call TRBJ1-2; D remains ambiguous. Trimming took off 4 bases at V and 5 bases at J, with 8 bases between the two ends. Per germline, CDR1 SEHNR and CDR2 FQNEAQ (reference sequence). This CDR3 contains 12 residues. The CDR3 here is CASSSGTYGYTF. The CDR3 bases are TGTGCCAGCAGCTCCGGTACTTATGGCTACACCTTC.

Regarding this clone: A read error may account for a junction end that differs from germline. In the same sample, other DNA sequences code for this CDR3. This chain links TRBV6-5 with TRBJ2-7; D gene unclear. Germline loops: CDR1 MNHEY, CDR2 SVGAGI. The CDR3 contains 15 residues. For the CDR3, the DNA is TGCGCCAGCAGCAATTCAGACCCGGCGGTGGGAGAGCAGTACTTC. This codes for CASSNSDPAVGEQYF.

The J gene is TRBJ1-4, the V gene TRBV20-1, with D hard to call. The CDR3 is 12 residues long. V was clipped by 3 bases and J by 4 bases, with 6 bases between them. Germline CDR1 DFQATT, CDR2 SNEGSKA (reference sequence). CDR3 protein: CSASRSNEKLFF. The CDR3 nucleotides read TGCAGTGCTAGTCGCAGTAATGAAAAACTGTTTTTT.

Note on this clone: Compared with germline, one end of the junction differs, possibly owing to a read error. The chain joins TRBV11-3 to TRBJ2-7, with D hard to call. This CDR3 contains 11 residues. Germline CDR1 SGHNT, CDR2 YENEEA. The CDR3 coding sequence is TGTGCCAGCAGCCTTATGGGGTATGCTGACTTC. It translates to CASSLMGYADF. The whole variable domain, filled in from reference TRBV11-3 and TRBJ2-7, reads EAGVVQSPRYKIIEKKQPVAFWCNPISGHNTLYWYLQNLGQGPELLIRYENEEAVDDSQLPKDRFSAERLKGVDSTLKIQPAELGDSAVYLCASSLMGYADFGPGTRLTVT.

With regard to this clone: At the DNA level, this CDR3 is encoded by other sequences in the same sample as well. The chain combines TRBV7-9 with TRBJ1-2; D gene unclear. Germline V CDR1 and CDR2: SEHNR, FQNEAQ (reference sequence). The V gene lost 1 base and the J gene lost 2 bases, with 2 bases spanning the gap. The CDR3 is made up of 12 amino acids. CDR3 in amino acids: CASSLDNYGYTF. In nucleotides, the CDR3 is TGTGCCAGCAGCTTAGACAACTATGGCTACACCTTC. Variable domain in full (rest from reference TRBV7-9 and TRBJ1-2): DTGVSQNPRHKITKRGQNVTFRCDPISEHNRLYWYRQTLGQGPEFLTYFQNEAQLEKSRLLSDRFSAERPKGSFSTLEIQRTEQGDSAMYLCASSLDNYGYTFGSGTRLTVV.

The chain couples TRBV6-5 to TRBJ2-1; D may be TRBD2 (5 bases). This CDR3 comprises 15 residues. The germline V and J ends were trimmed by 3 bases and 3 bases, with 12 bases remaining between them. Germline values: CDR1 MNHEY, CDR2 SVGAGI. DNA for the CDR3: TGTGCCAGCAGTTATATTCTAGCAAGCTACAATGAGCAGTTCTTC. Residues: CASSYILASYNEQFF.

The CDR3 loop is CASSARTDTQYF. The CDR3, as DNA: TGTGCCAGCAGTGCCCGAACAGATACGCAGTATTTT. The rearrangement uses TRBV28 and TRBJ2-3; D remains ambiguous. CDR3 length: 12 amino acids. Trimming stripped 5 bases from V and 3 bases from J, with 6 bases between. The germline CDR1 and CDR2 sequences are MDHEN and SYDVKM.

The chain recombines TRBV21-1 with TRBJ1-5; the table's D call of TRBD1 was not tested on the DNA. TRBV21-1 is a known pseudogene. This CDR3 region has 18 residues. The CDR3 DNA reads TGTGCCAGCAGCTCAAGGGGACAGGATTCCCTACCTGATCAGCCCCAGCATTTT. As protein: CASSSRGQDSLPDQPQHF.

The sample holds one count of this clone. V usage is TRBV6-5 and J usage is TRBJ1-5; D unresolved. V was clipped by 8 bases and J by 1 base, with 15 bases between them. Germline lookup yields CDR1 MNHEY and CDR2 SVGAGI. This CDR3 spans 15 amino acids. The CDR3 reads CASVLIGWSNQPQHF. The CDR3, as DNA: TGTGCCAGCGTCCTTATCGGTTGGAGCAATCAGCCCCAGCATTTT.

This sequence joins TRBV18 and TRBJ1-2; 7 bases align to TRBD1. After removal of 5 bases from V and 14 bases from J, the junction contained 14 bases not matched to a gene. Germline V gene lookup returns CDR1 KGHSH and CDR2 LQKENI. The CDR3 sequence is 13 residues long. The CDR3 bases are TGTGCCAGCTCATCAGACAGGGCGGCGACGTTTACCTTC. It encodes CASSSDRAATFTF. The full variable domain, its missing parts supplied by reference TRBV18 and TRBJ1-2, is NAGVMQNPRHLVRRRGQEARLRCSPMKGHSHVYWYRQLPEEGLKFMVYLQKENIIDESGMPKERFSAEFPKEGPSILRIQQVVRGDSAAYFCASSSDRAATFTFGSGTRLTVV.

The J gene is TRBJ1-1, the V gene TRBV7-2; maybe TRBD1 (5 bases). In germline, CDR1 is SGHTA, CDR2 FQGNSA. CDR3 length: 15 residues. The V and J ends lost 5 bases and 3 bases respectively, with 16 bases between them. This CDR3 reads CASSLPQGRYTEAFF. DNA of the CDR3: TGTGCCAGCAGCCTCCCCCAGGGCAGGTACACTGAAGCTTTCTTT.

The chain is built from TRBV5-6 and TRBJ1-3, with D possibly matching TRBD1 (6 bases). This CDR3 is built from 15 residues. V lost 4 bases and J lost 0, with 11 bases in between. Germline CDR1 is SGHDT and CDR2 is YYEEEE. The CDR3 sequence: CASSLGGGSGNTIYF. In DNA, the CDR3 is TGTGCCAGCAGCCTGGGGGGCGGCTCTGGAAACACCATATATTTT.

CDR3 loop: CATNGGPLGANVLTF. CDR3 in DNA: TGTGCCACCAACGGAGGACCCCTGGGGGCCAACGTCCTGACTTTC. The chain combines TRBV24-1 with TRBJ2-6; D possibly corresponds to TRBD2 (5 bases). Germline values: CDR1 KGHDR, CDR2 SFDVKD. The V end was cut by 8 bases, the J end by 4 bases, with 14 bases between. The CDR3 extends over 15 amino acids.

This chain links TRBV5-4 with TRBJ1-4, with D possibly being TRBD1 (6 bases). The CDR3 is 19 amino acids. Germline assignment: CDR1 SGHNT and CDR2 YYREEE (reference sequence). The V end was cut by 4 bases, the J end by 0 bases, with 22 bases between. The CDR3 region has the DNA TGTGCCAGCAGCGCAATTCCAGCAAGACAGGAAGCAACTAATGAAAAACTGTTTTTT. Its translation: CASSAIPARQEATNEKLFF.

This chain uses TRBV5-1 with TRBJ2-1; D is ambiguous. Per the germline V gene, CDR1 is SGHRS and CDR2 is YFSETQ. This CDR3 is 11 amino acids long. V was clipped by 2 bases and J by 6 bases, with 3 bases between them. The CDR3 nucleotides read TGCGCCAGCAGCTTATCCAATGAGCAGTTCTTC. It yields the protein CASSLSNEQFF. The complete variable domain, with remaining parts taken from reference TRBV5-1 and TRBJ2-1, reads KAGVTQTPRYLIKTRGQQVTLSCSPISGHRSVSWYQQTPGQGLQFLFEYFSETQRNKGNFPGRFSGRQFSNSRSEMNVSTLELGDSALYLCASSLSNEQFFGPGTRLTVL.

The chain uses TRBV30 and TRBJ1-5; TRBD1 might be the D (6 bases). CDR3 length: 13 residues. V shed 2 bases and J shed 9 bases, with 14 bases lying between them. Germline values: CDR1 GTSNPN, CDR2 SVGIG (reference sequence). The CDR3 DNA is TGTGCCTGGAGTACAGGGACCGGGACGCCCCAGCATTTT. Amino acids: CAWSTGTGTPQHF.

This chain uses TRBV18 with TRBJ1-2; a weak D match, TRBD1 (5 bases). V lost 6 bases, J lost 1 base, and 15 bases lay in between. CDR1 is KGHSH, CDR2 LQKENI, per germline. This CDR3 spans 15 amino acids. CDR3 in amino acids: CASSPDRTDNYGYTF. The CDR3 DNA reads TGTGCCAGCTCTCCAGACAGAACCGATAACTATGGCTACACCTTC.